This TCR beta chain was sequenced for a study of cytomegalovirus exposure and HLA in healthy donors. General study points: A later analysis linked a missense DCLRE1C variant to TCR beta V- and J-gene trimming. Within the data, a cluster of highly shared sequence variants was likely a sequencing artifact.

Researchers ran the PCR with 60 Vbeta and 13 Jbeta primers. Sequenced by immunoSEQ multiplex PCR; TCRdb stores in-frame clones only, minus some. The sample lists more than 85,000 clones, about three quarters seen once, with 13% to 15% in the top ten. The trim removed 4 bases at V and 0 bases at J, leaving 9 bases unmatched. This CDR3 comprises 16 residues. CDR1 and CDR2 from the germline V gene are SQVTM and ANQGSEA. In this sample, this clone turned up once. The antigen is not known. The clonotype originates from a male donor in good health and CMV-seropositive. The sample taken for sequencing was PBMCs. The V and J genes are TRBV29-1 and TRBJ1-3, with TRBD1 matching 7 bases. As DNA, the CDR3 is TGCAGCGTTGTTCTTCCGCAGGGGGTCTCTGGAAACACCATATATTTT. It yields the protein CSVVLPQGVSGNTIYF.